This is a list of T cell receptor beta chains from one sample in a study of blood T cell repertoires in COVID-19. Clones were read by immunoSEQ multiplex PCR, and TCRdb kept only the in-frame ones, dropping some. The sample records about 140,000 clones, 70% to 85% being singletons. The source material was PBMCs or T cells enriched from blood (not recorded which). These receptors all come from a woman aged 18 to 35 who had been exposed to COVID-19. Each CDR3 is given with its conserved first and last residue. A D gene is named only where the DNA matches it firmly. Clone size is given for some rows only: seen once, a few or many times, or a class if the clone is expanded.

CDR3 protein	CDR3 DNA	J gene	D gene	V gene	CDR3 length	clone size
CASSVDGSSISEQFF	TGTGCCAGCAGCGTAGACGGGAGTAGTATCAGTGAGCAGTTCTTC	TRBJ2-1	NA	TRBV9	15	NA
CASRGPGQGIAYNEQFF	TGTGCCAGCAGGGGACCGGGACAGGGGATAGCCTACAATGAGCAGTTCTTC	TRBJ2-1	TRBD1	TRBV28	17	NA
CASSRVDRVGEKLFF	TGTGCCAGCAGTCGGGTTGACAGGGTGGGCGAAAAACTGTTTTTT	TRBJ1-4	TRBD1	TRBV6-5	15	NA
CASSLTEGAFF	TGTGCCAGCAGCTTAACGGAGGGAGCTTTCTTT	TRBJ1-1	NA	TRBV7-9	11	NA
CASSLYTGQGFNEQFF	TGTGCCAGCAGCCTATATACGGGACAGGGTTTTAATGAGCAGTTCTTC	TRBJ2-1	TRBD1	TRBV7-3	16	NA
CASSPDRINTEAFF	TGTGCCAGCAGCCCCGACAGGATTAACACTGAAGCTTTCTTT	TRBJ1-1	NA	TRBV7-6	14	NA
CASSQITSGSYEQYF	TGTGCCAGCAGCCAAATAACTAGCGGAAGTTACGAGCAGTACTTC	TRBJ2-7	TRBD2	TRBV6-2/TRBV6-3	15	once
CSASGRQGAGNTIYF	TGCAGTGCTAGTGGTAGACAGGGGGCTGGAAACACCATATATTTT	TRBJ1-3	TRBD1	TRBV20-1	15	NA
CASSLGGSRAQYF	TGTGCCAGCAGCTTAGGAGGTTCTCGTGCCCAGTACTTC	TRBJ2-5	NA	TRBV7-8	13	once
CASSLTPYGYTF	TGTGCCAGCAGTTTAACTCCCTATGGCTACACCTTC	TRBJ1-2	NA	TRBV12-3/TRBV12-4	12	NA
CSAESGDEQYF	TGCAGTGCCGAATCAGGGGACGAGCAGTACTTC	TRBJ2-7	NA	TRBV20-1	11	NA
CASSLTPGLAWNEQFF	TGTGCCAGCAGTTTAACCCCGGGACTAGCGTGGAATGAGCAGTTCTTC	TRBJ2-1	TRBD2	TRBV27	16	NA
CASSLSVVNTEAFF	TGTGCCAGCAGCTTGTCCGTCGTGAACACTGAAGCTTTCTTT	TRBJ1-1	NA	TRBV5-4	14	NA
CASSPGNRRETQYF	TGTGCCAGTAGTCCTGGGAACAGGAGAGAGACCCAGTACTTC	TRBJ2-5	NA	TRBV19	14	NA
CAWKDSTNYGYTF	TGTGCCTGGAAGGACAGTACTAACTATGGCTACACCTTC	TRBJ1-2	NA	TRBV30	13	NA
CASGTGVNYGYTF	TGTGCCAGCGGGACAGGAGTTAACTATGGCTACACCTTC	TRBJ1-2	TRBD1	TRBV6-5	13	NA
CASSEEPLVGNTIYF	TGTGCCAGCAGTGAGGAGCCTCTGGTCGGAAACACCATATATTTT	TRBJ1-3	NA	TRBV2	15	NA
CASSLGPGGYTGGYTF	TGTGCCAGCAGTTTAGGTCCAGGGGGATATACGGGAGGCTACACCTTC	TRBJ1-2	TRBD1	TRBV28	16	NA
CASSTGRMNTEAFF	TGTGCCAGTAGTACTGGCAGGATGAACACTGAAGCTTTCTTT	TRBJ1-1	NA	TRBV19	14	once
CASSFGGVQETQYF	TGTGCCAGCAGTTTCGGGGGTGTCCAAGAGACCCAGTACTTC	TRBJ2-5	NA	TRBV28	14	NA
CASSGDKNTEAFF	TGTGCCAGCAGTGGGGACAAAAACACTGAAGCTTTCTTT	TRBJ1-1	NA	TRBV27	13	NA
CAISEAGGFTDTQYF	TGTGCCATCAGTGAAGCGGGAGGATTCACAGATACGCAGTATTTT	TRBJ2-3	TRBD2	TRBV10-3	15	NA
CASSFYSGGPSYEQYF	TGTGCCAGCAGTTTTTACTCGGGAGGGCCCTCCTACGAGCAGTACTTC	TRBJ2-7	TRBD2	TRBV28	16	NA
CASSVGQALNEKLFF	TGTGCCAGCAGCGTGGGACAGGCACTTAATGAAAAACTGTTTTTT	TRBJ1-4	TRBD1	TRBV9	15	NA
CAISENINTEAFF	TGTGCCATCAGTGAAAACATTAACACTGAAGCTTTCTTT	TRBJ1-1	NA	TRBV10-3	13	NA
CASSDFGLAGFYNEQFF	TGTGCCAGCAGTGATTTCGGACTAGCGGGATTTTACAATGAGCAGTTCTTC	TRBJ2-1	TRBD2	TRBV2	17	NA
CASTLGQGSGKDEQYF	TGTGCCAGCACCTTAGGTCAGGGTAGCGGGAAGGACGAGCAGTACTTC	TRBJ2-7	TRBD2	TRBV5-4	16	NA
CAAPEGTNSPLHF	TGTGCCGCCCCGGAGGGAACGAATTCACCCCTCCACTTT	TRBJ1-6	NA	TRBV21-1	13	NA
CASSQEGHLYEQYF	TGTGCCAGCAGCCAAGAAGGACACCTCTACGAGCAGTACTTC	TRBJ2-7	NA	TRBV3-1/TRBV3-2	14	once
CASSPDRGYSPLHF	TGTGCCAGCAGCCCGGACAGGGGCTATTCACCCCTCCACTTT	TRBJ1-6	TRBD1	TRBV7-2	14	once
CAWEQGTANTEAFF	TGTGCCTGGGAACAGGGGACTGCCAACACTGAAGCTTTCTTT	TRBJ1-1	TRBD1	TRBV30	14	once
CATSVVGVVGASKNIQYF	TGTGCCACCAGCGTGGTTGGAGTGGTGGGGGCATCCAAAAACATTCAGTACTTC	TRBJ2-4	NA	TRBV15	18	NA
CASSQGWASGTYNEQFF	TGCGCCAGCAGCCAAGGGTGGGCTAGCGGGACTTACAATGAGCAGTTCTTC	TRBJ2-1	TRBD2	TRBV4-3	17	NA
CASSYRDTSSYEQYF	TGTGCCAGCAGTTATCGGGACACCAGCTCCTACGAGCAGTACTTC	TRBJ2-7	NA	TRBV27	15	NA
CASSPSRSGELFF	TGTGCCAGCTCGCCTAGCAGGAGCGGGGAGCTGTTTTTT	TRBJ2-2	NA	TRBV18	13	NA
CASTPGLIYEQYF	TGTGCCAGCACGCCAGGACTTATCTACGAGCAGTACTTC	TRBJ2-7	NA	TRBV6-1	13	NA
CASSLVGNQPQHF	TGTGCCAGCAGTTTGGTAGGCAATCAGCCCCAGCATTTT	TRBJ1-5	NA	TRBV12-3/TRBV12-4	13	NA
CAWSYGGAPPDTQYF	TGTGCCTGGAGTTACGGCGGGGCCCCCCCCGATACGCAGTATTTT	TRBJ2-3	NA	TRBV30	15	NA
CASSPDRGLSGNTIYF	TGCGCCAGCAGCCCGGACAGGGGGCTATCCGGAAACACCATATATTTT	TRBJ1-3	TRBD1	TRBV5-1	16	NA
CASSLGQGNEKLFF	TGTGCCAGCAGCTTAGGGCAGGGCAATGAAAAACTGTTTTTT	TRBJ1-4	NA	TRBV5-4	14	NA
CASSLGLEGSGELFF	TGTGCCAGCAGCTTGGGACTTGAGGGTTCCGGGGAGCTGTTTTTT	TRBJ2-2	NA	TRBV5-4	15	NA
CASSKSTGSYNEQFF	TGTGCCAGCAGCAAATCTACGGGATCCTACAATGAGCAGTTCTTC	TRBJ2-1	NA	TRBV21-1	15	NA
CASSPRTSGRAGANVLTF	TGTGCCAGCAGCCCTAGGACTAGCGGGAGGGCTGGGGCCAACGTCCTGACTTTC	TRBJ2-6	TRBD2	TRBV3-1/TRBV3-2	18	NA
CASSPDRFRGYTF	TGCGCCAGCAGTCCCGACAGGTTCCGTGGCTACACCTTC	TRBJ1-2	NA	TRBV23-1	13	NA
CASSLQGATNEKLFF	TGCGCCAGCAGCTTACAGGGGGCAACTAATGAAAAACTGTTTTTT	TRBJ1-4	TRBD1	TRBV5-1	15	NA
CASSTRGGLAEITDTQYF	TGTGCCAGTAGTACCCGAGGGGGACTAGCGGAGATCACAGATACGCAGTATTTT	TRBJ2-3	TRBD2	TRBV19	18	NA